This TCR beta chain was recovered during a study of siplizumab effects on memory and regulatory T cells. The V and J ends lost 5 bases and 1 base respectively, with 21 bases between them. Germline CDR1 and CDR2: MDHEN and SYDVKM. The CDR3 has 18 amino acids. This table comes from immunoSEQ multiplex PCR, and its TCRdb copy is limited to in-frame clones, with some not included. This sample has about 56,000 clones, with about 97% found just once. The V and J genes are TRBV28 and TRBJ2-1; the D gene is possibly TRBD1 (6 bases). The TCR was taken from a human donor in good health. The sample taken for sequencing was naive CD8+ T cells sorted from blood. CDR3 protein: CASSQRVGKGQSYNEQFF. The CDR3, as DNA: TGTGCCAGCAGTCAAAGGGTGGGGAAGGGACAATCCTACAATGAGCAGTTCTTC.